The 25 T cell receptor beta chains below were found in one sample sequenced in a study of cytomegalovirus exposure and HLA in healthy donors. The PCR employed 60 Vbeta primers together with 13 Jbeta primers. Repertoires were generated with immunoSEQ multiplex PCR, while TCRdb's copy carries only in-frame clones and drops some. The sample consists of over 150,000 clones, 80% to 85% of them appearing once. The sequencing input was PBMCs. The source of these receptors is a man between 45 and 60 years old in good health and CMV-seronegative.

The rearrangement uses TRBV7-8 and TRBJ2-7; 7 positions match TRBD2. Germline V gene data show CDR1 as SGHVS and CDR2 as FQNEAQ. V lost 2 bases and J lost 4; bases outside the gene matches: 11. There are 16 residues in the CDR3. DNA for the CDR3: TGTGCCAGCAGCTTAAAAAGTTTAGCGGGTGTTTACGAGCAGTACTTC. Translated: CASSLKSLAGVYEQYF. The full variable domain, completed using reference TRBV7-8 and TRBJ2-7, is GAGVSQSPRYKVAKRGQDVALRCDPISGHVSLFWYQQALGQGPEFLTYFQNEAQLDKSGLPSDRFFAERPEGSVSTLKIQRTQQEDSAVYLCASSLKSLAGVYEQYFGPGTRLTVT.

V usage is TRBV19 and J usage is TRBJ1-4, with D possibly matching TRBD1 (6 bases). Germline V gene data show CDR1 as LNHDA and CDR2 as SQIVND (reference sequence). The CDR3 is made up of 15 amino acids. Trimming shortened V by 9 bases and J by 7 bases, and 21 bases separated the two germline ends. Here the CDR3 reads CASKSLQGGGEKLFF. CDR3 bases: TGTGCCAGCAAGTCATTACAGGGCGGTGGTGAAAAACTGTTTTTT.

The V gene is TRBV5-1, the J gene TRBJ2-2; 10 nucleotides align to TRBD1. The CDR3 sequence is 14 residues long. J was trimmed by 6 bases and V by 9 bases; bases with no gene match: 8. Germline loops: CDR1 SGHRS, CDR2 YFSETQ. The CDR3 sequence is CATNPGQGSGELFF. CDR3 DNA sequence: TGCGCCACCAACCCGGGACAGGGGTCCGGGGAGCTGTTTTTT.

CDR3 region: CASSLGRNQPQHF. CDR3 in DNA: TGTGCCAGCAGCTTGGGCAGGAATCAGCCCCAGCATTTT. V gene TRBV7-6 combines with J gene TRBJ1-5; D is unresolved. The germline V gene has CDR1 SGHVS and CDR2 FNYEAQ. This CDR3 has 13 residues. The ends were cut back, 3 bases at V and 4 bases at J, with 7 bases in the middle.

This clone occurred a few times. CDR3 residues: CASTLRQGFTEAFF. The CDR3 region has the DNA TGTGCCAGTACCTTACGGCAGGGGTTCACTGAAGCTTTCTTT. The chain joins TRBV19 to TRBJ1-1; tentative D call: TRBD1 (6 bases). V dropped 7 bases and J dropped 4 bases, with 16 bases sitting between them. There are 14 residues in the CDR3. From germline, CDR1 is LNHDA and CDR2 SQIVND (reference sequence).

This rearrangement joins TRBV27 to TRBJ1-2, with D possibly TRBD1 on 5 matching bases. The CDR3 is 13 amino acids. Trimming cost V 3 bases and J 8 bases, with 13 bases left between them. The germline gives CDR1 MNHEY, CDR2 SMNVEV (reference sequence). As DNA, the CDR3 is TGTGCCAGCAGTTTTTGGCAGGGCTACGGCTACACCTTC. Its protein is CASSFWQGYGYTF.

This clone has a handful of counts. The chain has TRBV5-1 and TRBJ1-1; D is unresolved. This CDR3 region has 13 residues. CDR1 is SGHRS and CDR2 is YFSETQ in the germline V gene. V was shortened by 0 bases and J by 5 bases, with 8 bases between the two germline ends. CDR3 in DNA: TGCGCCAGCAGCTTGGGAGTTGAAACTGAAGCTTTCTTT. Translated: CASSLGVETEAFF.

The rearrangement uses TRBV19 and TRBJ1-5; 8 bases align to TRBD1. The V gene's germline CDR1 is LNHDA and CDR2 SQIVND (reference sequence). The CDR3 is 15 amino acids. J gave up 6 bases and V 6 bases, and 10 bases lay outside the gene matches. This chain's CDR3 is CASRLDRAYSQPQHF. CDR3 sequence (DNA): TGTGCCAGTAGACTGGACAGGGCGTACAGTCAGCCCCAGCATTTT. Full variable domain (rest looked up from reference TRBV19 and TRBJ1-5): DGGITQSPKYLFRKEGQNVTLSCEQNLNHDAMYWYRQDPGQGLRLIYYSQIVNDFQKGDIAEGYSVSREKKESFPLTVTSAQKNPTAFYLCASRLDRAYSQPQHFGDGTRLSIL.

The CDR3 region has the DNA TGTGCCAGCCGGGGGGGGAACTACGAGCAGTACTTC. Translation gives CASRGGNYEQYF. The rearrangement links TRBV6-5 to TRBJ2-7; 8 positions agree with TRBD2. Looked up from germline, CDR1 is MNHEY and CDR2 is SVGAGI. CDR3 length: 12 amino acids. The J segment lost 3 bases and the V segment lost 8 bases, leaving 3 bases of the junction unmatched.

The CDR3 DNA follows: TGTGCCAGCAGCGTAGCTGAGACAGGGGTCTCCTCTGGGGCCAACGTCCTGACTTTC. Translation gives CASSVAETGVSSGANVLTF. V usage is TRBV9 and J usage is TRBJ2-6; 8 bases fit TRBD1. The junction had 8 bases not matched to a gene; V was cut back by 0 bases and J by 0 bases. Germline V gene lookup returns CDR1 SGDLS and CDR2 YYNGEE. The CDR3 length is 19 residues.

The chain combines TRBV7-3 with TRBJ1-1, with D possibly matching TRBD1 (5 bases). CDR1 is SGHTA and CDR2 is FQGTGA in the germline V gene. The CDR3 totals 13 residues. The germline V and J ends were trimmed by 8 bases and 0 bases, with 10 bases remaining between them. The chain's CDR3 is CASAQGLNTEAFF. The CDR3 bases are TGTGCCAGCGCTCAGGGCCTGAACACTGAAGCTTTCTTT.

About this clone itself: At one end, the junction sequence differs from germline, possibly due to a read error. V usage is TRBV7-7 and J usage is TRBJ1-1; unclear D gene. In germline, CDR1 is SSHAT, CDR2 FNYEAQ (reference sequence). This CDR3 has 13 amino acids. As DNA, the CDR3 is TGTGCTAGCAGCCCTACAGTGAACACTGAAGCTTTCTTT. Amino acids: CASSPTVNTEAFF.

This clone was counted between two and nine times. This chain joins TRBV5-4 and TRBJ2-3, with 12 bases that match TRBD2. V gave up 1 base and J gave up 6 bases; unmatched junction bases: 6. This CDR3 is 16 amino acids long. Germline V gene data show CDR1 as SGHNT and CDR2 as YYREEE (reference sequence). DNA of the CDR3: TGTGCCAGCAGCTTGAAATTCGGGACTAGCGGGGATACGCAGTATTTT. It is translated as CASSLKFGTSGDTQYF.

V and J are TRBV6-1 and TRBJ1-4, with D perhaps TRBD1 (5 bases). The CDR3 covers 12 residues. Trimming left V 10 bases short and J 8 bases short, with 14 bases between. Germline V gene sequence: CDR1 MNHNS, CDR2 SASEGT. The DNA for the CDR3 is TGTGCCAATAGCCTGGGGGGGGAAAAACTGTTTTTT. Protein: CANSLGGEKLFF.

The count of this clone is one. The identical CDR3 is also encoded by other nucleotide sequences in the sample. The chain is built from TRBV7-2 and TRBJ2-5, with 9 positions matching TRBD2. Per germline, CDR1 SGHTA and CDR2 FQGNSA. J lost 4 bases, V lost 1 base, and 1 base had no gene match. The CDR3 is 14 residues long. The DNA of the CDR3 is TGTGCCAGCAGCTTAGGCGGGGGGGCAGAGACCCAGTACTTC. Protein product: CASSLGGGAETQYF.

V is TRBV9 and J is TRBJ1-2; possibly TRBD1 for D (5 bases). The germline V gene encodes CDR1 SGDLS and CDR2 YYNGEE. CDR3 length: 15 amino acids. Trimming took off 4 bases at V and 2 bases at J, with 15 bases between the two ends. The CDR3, as DNA: TGTGCCAGCAGCCCCCACGGGCAGGGCAACTATGGCTACACCTTC. The encoded protein is CASSPHGQGNYGYTF.

This sequence joins TRBV27 and TRBJ1-5, with a weak D call TRBD1 (6 bases). The CDR3 is 16 amino acids. Looked up from germline, CDR1 is MNHEY and CDR2 is SMNVEV (reference sequence). Trimming stripped 0 bases from V and 4 bases from J, with 13 bases between. Written as DNA, the CDR3 is TGTGCCAGCAGTTTATCGCCCAGGGGTGGGAATCAGCCCCAGCATTTT. Translating it yields CASSLSPRGGNQPQHF.

The V and J genes are TRBV27 and TRBJ2-7; 10 nucleotides agree with TRBD2. The CDR3 totals 15 residues. The V gene end was trimmed by 6 bases and the J gene end by 6 bases; junction bases not matched to a gene: 11. The germline V gene has CDR1 MNHEY and CDR2 SMNVEV (reference sequence). The DNA for the CDR3 is TGTGCCAGCAGCTCCAGGCTAGCGGGAGCCATCGAGCAGTACTTC. This codes for CASSSRLAGAIEQYF.

The J gene is TRBJ2-7, the V gene TRBV5-1, with D perhaps matching TRBD1 (6 bases). The V end was cut by 4 bases, the J end by 0 bases, with 11 bases between. This CDR3 is built from 14 residues. Per the germline V gene, CDR1 is SGHRS and CDR2 is YFSETQ. CDR3 DNA: TGCGCCAGCAGCGGGGACACTGCCTCCTACGAGCAGTACTTC. It is translated as CASSGDTASYEQYF.

This sequence joins TRBV5-6 and TRBJ2-2; the match to TRBD1 covers 7 bases. V trimming: 4 bases; J trimming: 1 base; junction bases outside the gene matches: 4. Looked up from germline, CDR1 is SGHDT and CDR2 is YYEEEE. The CDR3 spans 15 residues. The DNA of the CDR3 is TGTGCCAGCAGCCAGACAGGGCGGAACACCGGGGAGCTGTTTTTT. Protein product: CASSQTGRNTGELFF.

This clone was recorded once. V usage is TRBV20-1 and J usage is TRBJ2-3, with unresolved D. The CDR3 is 10 residues long. Germline V CDR1 and CDR2: DFQATT, SNEGSKA (reference sequence). Trimming pared 3 bases from V and 6 bases from J, leaving 4 bases between. The CDR3: CSASIDTQYF. For the CDR3, the DNA is TGCAGTGCTAGCATCGATACGCAGTATTTT.

The V gene is TRBV7-2, the J gene TRBJ2-5; D is unresolved. The germline gives CDR1 SGHTA, CDR2 FQGNSA. V lost 1 base, J lost 4 bases, and 7 bases lay in between. CDR3 length equals 13 residues. CDR3 region: CASSLGVRETQYF. The DNA of the CDR3 is TGTGCCAGCAGCTTAGGTGTCAGAGAGACCCAGTACTTC.

This rearrangement joins TRBV19 to TRBJ2-1; 7 bases align to TRBD2. The CDR3 contains 14 residues. Germline CDR1 LNHDA, CDR2 SQIVND (reference sequence). The V segment lost 4 bases and the J segment 10 bases; nucleotides outside the gene matches: 10. The CDR3 bases are TGTGCCAGTAGTAAGACGTCGGGAGGTTTCGAGCAGTTCTTC. Protein product: CASSKTSGGFEQFF.

The rearrangement links TRBV9 to TRBJ1-4; D is unresolved. The CDR3 totals 15 residues. Germline assignment: CDR1 SGDLS and CDR2 YYNGEE. Between the trimmed V and J ends, which lost 4 bases and 4 bases, there was a span of 14 bases. CDR3 sequence: CASSLDEGVNEKLFF. Written as DNA, the CDR3 is TGTGCCAGCAGCCTAGACGAGGGCGTTAATGAAAAACTGTTTTTT. The complete variable domain, with remaining parts taken from reference TRBV9 and TRBJ1-4, reads DSGVTQTPKHLITATGQRVTLRCSPRSGDLSVYWYQQSLDQGLQFLIQYYNGEERAKGNILERFSAQQFPDLHSELNLSSLELGDSALYFCASSLDEGVNEKLFFGSGTQLSVL.

The chain carries TRBV7-2 and TRBJ2-3; TRBD1 aligns across 7 bases. The CDR3 covers 15 residues. J lost 4 bases, V lost 5 bases, and 9 bases had no gene match. Germline assignment: CDR1 SGHTA and CDR2 FQGNSA. CDR3 sequence (DNA): TGTGCCAGCAGCAAGACACAGGGGATCGCAGATACGCAGTATTTT. Amino acid sequence: CASSKTQGIADTQYF.